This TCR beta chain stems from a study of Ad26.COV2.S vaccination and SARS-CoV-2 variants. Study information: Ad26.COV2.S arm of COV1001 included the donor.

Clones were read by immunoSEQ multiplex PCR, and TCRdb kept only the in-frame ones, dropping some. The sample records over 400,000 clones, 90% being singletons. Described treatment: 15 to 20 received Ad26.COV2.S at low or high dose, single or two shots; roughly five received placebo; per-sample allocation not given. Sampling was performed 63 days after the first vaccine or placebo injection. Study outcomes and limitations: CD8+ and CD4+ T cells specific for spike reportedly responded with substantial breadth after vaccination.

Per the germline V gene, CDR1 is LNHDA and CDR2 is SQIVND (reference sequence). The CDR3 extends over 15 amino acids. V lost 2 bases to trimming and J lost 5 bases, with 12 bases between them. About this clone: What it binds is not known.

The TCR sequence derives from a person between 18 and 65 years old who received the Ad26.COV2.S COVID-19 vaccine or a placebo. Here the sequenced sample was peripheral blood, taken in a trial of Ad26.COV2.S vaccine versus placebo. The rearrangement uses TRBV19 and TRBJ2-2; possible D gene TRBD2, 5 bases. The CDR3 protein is CASSITGYRTGELFF. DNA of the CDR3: TGTGCCAGTAGTATAACGGGGTATCGGACCGGGGAGCTGTTTTTT.